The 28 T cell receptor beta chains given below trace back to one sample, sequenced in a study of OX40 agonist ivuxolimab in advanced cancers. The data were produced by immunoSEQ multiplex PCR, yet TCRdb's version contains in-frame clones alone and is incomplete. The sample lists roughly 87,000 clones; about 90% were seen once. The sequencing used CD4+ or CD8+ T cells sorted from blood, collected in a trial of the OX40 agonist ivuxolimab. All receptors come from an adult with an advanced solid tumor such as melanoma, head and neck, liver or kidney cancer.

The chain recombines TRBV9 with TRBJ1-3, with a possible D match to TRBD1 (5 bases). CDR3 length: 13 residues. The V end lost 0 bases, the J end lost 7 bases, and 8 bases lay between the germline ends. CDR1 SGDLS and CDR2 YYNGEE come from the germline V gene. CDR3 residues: CASSVGGWNTIYF. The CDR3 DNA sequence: TGTGCCAGCAGCGTAGGGGGGTGGAACACCATATATTTT.

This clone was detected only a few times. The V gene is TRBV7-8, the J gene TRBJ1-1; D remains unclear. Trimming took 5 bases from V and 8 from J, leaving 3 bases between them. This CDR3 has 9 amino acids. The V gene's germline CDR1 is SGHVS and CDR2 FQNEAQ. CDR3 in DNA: TGTGCCAGCAGCGCGGAAGCTTTCTTT. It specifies CASSAEAFF.

The CDR3 spells CASSEGIAYEQYV. In DNA, the CDR3 is TGTGCCAGCAGTGAAGGGATAGCCTACGAGCAGTACGTC. The rearrangement joins TRBV6-1 to TRBJ2-7; D not resolved. V was pared by 1 base and J by 2 bases, with 6 bases between. Germline-derived CDR1 and CDR2 are MNHNS and SASEGT. The CDR3 is 13 amino acids.

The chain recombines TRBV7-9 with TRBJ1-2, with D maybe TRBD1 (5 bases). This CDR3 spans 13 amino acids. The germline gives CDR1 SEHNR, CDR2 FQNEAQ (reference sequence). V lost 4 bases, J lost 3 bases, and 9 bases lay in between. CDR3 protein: CASSSVGDYGYTF. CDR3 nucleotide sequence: TGTGCCAGCAGCTCAGTGGGGGACTATGGCTACACCTTC.

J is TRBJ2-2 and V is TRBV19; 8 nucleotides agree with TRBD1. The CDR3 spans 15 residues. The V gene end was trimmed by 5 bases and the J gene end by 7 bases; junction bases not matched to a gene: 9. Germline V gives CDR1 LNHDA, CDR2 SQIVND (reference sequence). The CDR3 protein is CASSSAGGKFGELFF. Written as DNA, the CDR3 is TGTGCCAGTAGTTCGGCAGGGGGCAAGTTCGGGGAGCTGTTTTTT.

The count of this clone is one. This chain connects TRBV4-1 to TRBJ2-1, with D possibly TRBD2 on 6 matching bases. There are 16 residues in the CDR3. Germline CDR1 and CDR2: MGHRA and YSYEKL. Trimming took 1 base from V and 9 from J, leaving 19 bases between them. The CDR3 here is CASSQGGGKGSIEQFF. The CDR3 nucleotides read TGCGCCAGCAGCCAAGGGGGCGGGAAGGGTTCAATTGAGCAGTTCTTC.

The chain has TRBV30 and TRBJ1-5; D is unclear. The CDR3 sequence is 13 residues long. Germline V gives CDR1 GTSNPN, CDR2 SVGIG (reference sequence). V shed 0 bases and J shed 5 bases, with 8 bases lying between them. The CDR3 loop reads CAWSVVGYQPQHF. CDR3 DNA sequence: TGTGCCTGGAGTGTCGTGGGGTATCAGCCCCAGCATTTT.

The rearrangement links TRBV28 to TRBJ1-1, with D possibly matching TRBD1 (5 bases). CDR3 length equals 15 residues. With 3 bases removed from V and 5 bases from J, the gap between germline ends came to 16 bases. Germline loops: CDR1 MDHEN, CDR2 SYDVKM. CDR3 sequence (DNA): TGTGCCAGCAGTTTCCCCCGCGGGGGTAGGACTGAAGCTTTCTTT. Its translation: CASSFPRGGRTEAFF.

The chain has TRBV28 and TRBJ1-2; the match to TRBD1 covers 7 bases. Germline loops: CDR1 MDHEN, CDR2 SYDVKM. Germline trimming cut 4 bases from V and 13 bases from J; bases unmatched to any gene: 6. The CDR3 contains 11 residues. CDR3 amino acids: CASSYPGQTTF. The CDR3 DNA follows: TGTGCCAGCAGTTACCCGGGACAGACCACCTTC.

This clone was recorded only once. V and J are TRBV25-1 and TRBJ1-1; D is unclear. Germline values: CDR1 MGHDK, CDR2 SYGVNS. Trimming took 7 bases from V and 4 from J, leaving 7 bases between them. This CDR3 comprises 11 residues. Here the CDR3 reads CASNMGTEAFF. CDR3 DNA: TGTGCCAGCAATATGGGCACTGAAGCTTTCTTT. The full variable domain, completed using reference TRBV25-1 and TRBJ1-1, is EADIYQTPRYLVIGTGKKITLECSQTMGHDKMYWYQQDPGMELHLIHYSYGVNSTEKGDLSSESTVSRIRTEHFPLTLESARPSHTSQYLCASNMGTEAFFGQGTRLTVV.

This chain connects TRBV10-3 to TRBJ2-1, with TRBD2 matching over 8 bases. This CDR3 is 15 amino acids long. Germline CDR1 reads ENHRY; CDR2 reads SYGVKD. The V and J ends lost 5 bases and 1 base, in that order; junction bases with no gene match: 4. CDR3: CAISSGGGSYNEQFF. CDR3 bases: TGTGCCATCAGTTCCGGGGGGGGATCCTACAATGAGCAGTTCTTC.

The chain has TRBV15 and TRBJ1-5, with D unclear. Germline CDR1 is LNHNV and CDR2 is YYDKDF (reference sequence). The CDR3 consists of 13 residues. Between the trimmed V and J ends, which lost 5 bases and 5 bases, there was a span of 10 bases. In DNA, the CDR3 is TGTGCCACCAGCGGAGCGGGCGATCAGCCCCAGCATTTT. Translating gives CATSGAGDQPQHF. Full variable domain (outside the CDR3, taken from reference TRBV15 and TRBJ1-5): DAMVIQNPRYQVTQFGKPVTLSCSQTLNHNVMYWYQQKSSQAPKLLFHYYDKDFNNEADTPDNFQSRRPNTSFCFLDIRSPGLGDTAMYLCATSGAGDQPQHFGDGTRLSIL.

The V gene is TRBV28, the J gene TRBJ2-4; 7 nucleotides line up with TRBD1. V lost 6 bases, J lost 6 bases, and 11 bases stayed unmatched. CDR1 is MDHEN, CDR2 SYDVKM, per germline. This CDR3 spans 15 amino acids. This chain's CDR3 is CASSPPGTDPNIQYF. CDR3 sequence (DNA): TGTGCCAGCAGCCCCCCCGGGACAGACCCAAACATTCAGTACTTC.

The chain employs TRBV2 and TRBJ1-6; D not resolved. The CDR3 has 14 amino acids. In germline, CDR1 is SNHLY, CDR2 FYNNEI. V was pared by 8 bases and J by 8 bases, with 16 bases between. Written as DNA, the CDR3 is TGTGCCAGCTCGAATGTGGCTGGGGATTCACCCCTCCACTTT. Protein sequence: CASSNVAGDSPLHF.

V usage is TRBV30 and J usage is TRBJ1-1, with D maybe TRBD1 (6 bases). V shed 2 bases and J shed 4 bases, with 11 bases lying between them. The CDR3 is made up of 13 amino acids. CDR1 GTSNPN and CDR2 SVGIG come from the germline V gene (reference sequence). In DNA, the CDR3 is TGTGCCTGGAGTCCCTGGGGGCCCACTGAAGCTTTCTTT. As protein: CAWSPWGPTEAFF.

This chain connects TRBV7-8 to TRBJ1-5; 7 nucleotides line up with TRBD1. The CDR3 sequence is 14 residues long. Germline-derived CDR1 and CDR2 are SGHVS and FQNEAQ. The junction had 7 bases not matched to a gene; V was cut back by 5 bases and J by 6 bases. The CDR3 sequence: CASSPHRGGQPQHF. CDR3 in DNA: TGTGCCAGCAGCCCCCACAGGGGTGGTCAGCCCCAGCATTTT.

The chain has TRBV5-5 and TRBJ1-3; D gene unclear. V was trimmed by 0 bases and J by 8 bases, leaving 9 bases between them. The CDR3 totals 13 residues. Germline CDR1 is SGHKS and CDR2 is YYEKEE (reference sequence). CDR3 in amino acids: CASSLVVFDTIYF. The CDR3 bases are TGTGCCAGCAGCTTGGTTGTCTTCGACACCATATATTTT. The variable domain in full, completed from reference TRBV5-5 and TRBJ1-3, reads DAGVTQSPTHLIKTRGQQVTLRCSPISGHKSVSWYQQVLGQGPQFIFQYYEKEERGRGNFPDRFSARQFPNYSSELNVNALLLGDSALYLCASSLVVFDTIYFGEGSWLTVV.

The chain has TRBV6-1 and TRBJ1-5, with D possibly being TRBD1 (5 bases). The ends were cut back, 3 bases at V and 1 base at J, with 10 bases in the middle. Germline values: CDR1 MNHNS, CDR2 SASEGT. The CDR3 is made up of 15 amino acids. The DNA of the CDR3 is TGTGCCAGCAGTGACAGGGTGTCGAGCAATCAGCCCCAGCATTTT. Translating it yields CASSDRVSSNQPQHF.

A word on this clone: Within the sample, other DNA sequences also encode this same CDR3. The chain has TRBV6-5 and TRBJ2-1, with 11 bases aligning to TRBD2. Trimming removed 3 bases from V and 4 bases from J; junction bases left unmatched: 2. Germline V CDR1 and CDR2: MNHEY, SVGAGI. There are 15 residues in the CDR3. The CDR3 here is CASSYLAGGYNEQFF. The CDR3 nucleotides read TGTGCCAGCAGTTATCTAGCGGGGGGATACAATGAGCAGTTCTTC.

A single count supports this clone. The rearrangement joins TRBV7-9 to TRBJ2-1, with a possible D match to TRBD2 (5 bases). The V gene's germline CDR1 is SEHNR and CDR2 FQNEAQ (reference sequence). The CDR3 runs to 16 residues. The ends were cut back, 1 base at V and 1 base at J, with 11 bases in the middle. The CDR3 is CASSLGETASYNEQFF. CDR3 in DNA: TGTGCCAGCAGCTTAGGGGAGACTGCTTCCTACAATGAGCAGTTCTTC.

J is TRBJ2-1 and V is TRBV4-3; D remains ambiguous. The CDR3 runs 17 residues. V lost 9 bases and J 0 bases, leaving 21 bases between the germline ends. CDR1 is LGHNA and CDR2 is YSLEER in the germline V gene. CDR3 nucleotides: TGCGCCAGTGGGCCCATGAGTTACCCTAGCTCCTACAATGAGCAGTTCTTC. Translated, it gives CASGPMSYPSSYNEQFF.

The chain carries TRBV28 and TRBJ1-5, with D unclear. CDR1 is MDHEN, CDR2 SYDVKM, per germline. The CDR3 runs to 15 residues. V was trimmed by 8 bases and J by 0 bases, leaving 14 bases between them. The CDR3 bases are TGTGCCAGCTCCCTCGGGGTAGTTAGCAATCAGCCCCAGCATTTT. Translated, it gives CASSLGVVSNQPQHF.

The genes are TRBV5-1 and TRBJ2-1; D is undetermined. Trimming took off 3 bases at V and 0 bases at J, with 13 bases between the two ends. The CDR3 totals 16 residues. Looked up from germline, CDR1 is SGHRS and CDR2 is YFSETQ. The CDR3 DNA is TGCGCCAGCAGCTCGGCCCGGCGTAGCTCCTACAATGAGCAGTTCTTC. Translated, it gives CASSSARRSSYNEQFF.

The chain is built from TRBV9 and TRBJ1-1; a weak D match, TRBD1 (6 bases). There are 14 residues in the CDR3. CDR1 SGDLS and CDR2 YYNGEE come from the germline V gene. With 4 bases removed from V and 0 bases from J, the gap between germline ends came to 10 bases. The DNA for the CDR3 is TGTGCCAGCAGCCCCGGGGACATGAACACTGAAGCTTTCTTT. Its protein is CASSPGDMNTEAFF.

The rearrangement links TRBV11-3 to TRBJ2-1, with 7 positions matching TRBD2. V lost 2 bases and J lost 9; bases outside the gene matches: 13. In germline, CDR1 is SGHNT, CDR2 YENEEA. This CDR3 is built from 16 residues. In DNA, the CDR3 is TGTGCCAGCAGCTTAACGGCGGGGGAGTTGGTTGGTGAGCAGTTCTTC. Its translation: CASSLTAGELVGEQFF.

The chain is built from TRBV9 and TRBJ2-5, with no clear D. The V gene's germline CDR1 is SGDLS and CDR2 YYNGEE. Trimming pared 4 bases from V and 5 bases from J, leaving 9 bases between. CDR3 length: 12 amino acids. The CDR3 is CASSPGPETQYF. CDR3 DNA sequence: TGTGCCAGCAGCCCCGGACCGGAGACCCAGTACTTC.

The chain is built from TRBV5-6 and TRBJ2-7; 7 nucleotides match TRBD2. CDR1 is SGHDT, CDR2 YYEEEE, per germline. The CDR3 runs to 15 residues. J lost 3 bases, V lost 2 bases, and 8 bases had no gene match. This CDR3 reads CASSFLGGGGYEQYF. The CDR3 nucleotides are TGTGCCAGCAGCTTCCTAGGCGGGGGAGGCTACGAGCAGTACTTC.

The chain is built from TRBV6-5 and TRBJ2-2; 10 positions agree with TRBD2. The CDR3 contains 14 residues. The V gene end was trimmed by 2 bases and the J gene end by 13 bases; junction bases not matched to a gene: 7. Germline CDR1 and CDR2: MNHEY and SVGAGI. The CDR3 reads CASSYGTSVLGLFF. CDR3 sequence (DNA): TGTGCCAGCAGTTACGGGACTAGCGTCCTCGGGCTGTTTTTT.